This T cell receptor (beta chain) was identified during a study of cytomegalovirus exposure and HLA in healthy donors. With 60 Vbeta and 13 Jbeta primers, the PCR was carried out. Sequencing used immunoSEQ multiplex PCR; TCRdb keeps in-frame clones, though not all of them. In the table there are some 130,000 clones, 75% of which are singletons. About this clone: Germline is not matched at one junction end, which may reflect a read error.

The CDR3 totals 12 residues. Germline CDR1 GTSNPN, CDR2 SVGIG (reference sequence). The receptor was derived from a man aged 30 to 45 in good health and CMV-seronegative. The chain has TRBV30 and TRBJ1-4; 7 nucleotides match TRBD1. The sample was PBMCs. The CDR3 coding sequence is TGTGCCTGGAGTGGCAGAGGGGGCCCGGAGGTTTTT. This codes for CAWSGRGGPEVF.